This T cell receptor beta chain comes out of a study of technical replicates of blood from a handful of donors (dated by TCRdb to about 2017). Including the terminal cysteine and phenylalanine, the CDR3 comprises 14 residues. Only the CDR3 portion is preserved as DNA: 42 bases, with reading frame beginning at the first base. V sheds 0 bases and J sheds 4 bases, leaving 7 bases between their ends. The CDR1 and CDR2 encoded by the germline V gene (reference sequence) are SEHNR and FQNEAQ. Comments on this clone: No antigen is known for it. No much larger clonotype is one base removed from it; base qualities were not supplied.

Library preparation was by the immunoSEQ multiplex PCR assay. As stored in TCRdb, this immuneACCESS dataset retains in-frame rearrangements with V and J assigned. A fraction of the clones does not appear; measured against another copy, unresolved V genes explain less than half of the discrepancy, and the remainder lacks a known reason. The sample data list more than 65,000 clones, and just under 97% of these were observed just once. The top ten clonotypes cover around 0.24% of the sample. In this chain, TRBV7-9 is recombined with TRBJ2-4; too little of a D gene remains to name it. This TCR was recovered from a human donor in good health. Sequenced sample: T cells isolated from PBMCs. For the CDR3, the sequence is CASSLATTKNIQYF. The nucleotides are TGTGCCAGCAGCTTAGCGACGACTAAAAACATTCAGTACTTC.